This T cell receptor beta chain was identified during a study of tumor and adjacent non-tumor tissue in lung cancer. Study in general: On average, productive TCRbeta reads reached roughly 3.9 million per sample.

V lost 2 bases and J 5 bases, leaving 16 bases between the germline ends. Looked up from germline, CDR1 is SGHAT and CDR2 is FQNNGV. There are 16 residues in the CDR3. This sample's RNA came from whole unsorted tissue. As concerns this clonotype: What it binds is unknown.

Whole-study findings and limits: TCR diversity was significantly greater in tumor than normal lung tissue.

TCRbeta libraries were built with three rounds of nested PCR, modified from ARM-PCR. A single record per CDR3 protein comes from TCRdb applying MiXCR to the multiplex PCR reads. The data contain 120,000 or so distinct CDR3 sequences, about 66% of them singletons. This sequence was found in a man aged 25-40 years with non-small cell lung cancer. This sequence joins TRBV11-2 and TRBJ1-3, with D possibly TRBD1 on 5 matching bases. Sequenced material: lung tumor tissue. In nucleotides, the CDR3 is TGTGCCAGCAGCTTAACACCAGGAGGGGTGCGAAACACCATATATTTT. Its protein product is CASSLTPGGVRNTIYF.